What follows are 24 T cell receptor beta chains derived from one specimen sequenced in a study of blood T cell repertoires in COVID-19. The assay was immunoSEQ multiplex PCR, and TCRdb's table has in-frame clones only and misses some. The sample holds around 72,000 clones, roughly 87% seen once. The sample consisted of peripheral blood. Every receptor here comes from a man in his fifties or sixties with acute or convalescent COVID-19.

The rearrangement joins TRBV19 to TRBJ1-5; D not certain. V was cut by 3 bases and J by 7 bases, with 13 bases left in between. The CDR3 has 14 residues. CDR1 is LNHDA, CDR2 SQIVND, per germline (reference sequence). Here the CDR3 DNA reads TGTGCCAGTAGTATGGGAGGAACGGGGCAGCCCCAGCATTTT. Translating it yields CASSMGGTGQPQHF. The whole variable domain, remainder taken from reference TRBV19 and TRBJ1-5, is DGGITQSPKYLFRKEGQNVTLSCEQNLNHDAMYWYRQDPGQGLRLIYYSQIVNDFQKGDIAEGYSVSREKKESFPLTVTSAQKNPTAFYLCASSMGGTGQPQHFGDGTRLSIL.

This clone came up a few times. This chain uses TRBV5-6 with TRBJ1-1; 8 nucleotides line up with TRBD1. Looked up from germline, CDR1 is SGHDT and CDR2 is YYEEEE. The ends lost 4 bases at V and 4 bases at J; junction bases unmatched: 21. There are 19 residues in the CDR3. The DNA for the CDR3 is TGTGCCAGCAGCCCAGCTAATAGACAGGGGTATTGGGTGGGCACTGAAGCTTTCTTT. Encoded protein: CASSPANRQGYWVGTEAFF.

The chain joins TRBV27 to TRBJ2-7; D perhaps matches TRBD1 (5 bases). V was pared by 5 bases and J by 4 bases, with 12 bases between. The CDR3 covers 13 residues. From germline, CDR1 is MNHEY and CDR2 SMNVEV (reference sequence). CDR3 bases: TGTGCCAGCAGTCTAGGGGATGGGTACGAGCAGTACTTC. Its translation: CASSLGDGYEQYF.

CDR3 in amino acids: CASSLGAGGNEKLFF. Written as DNA, the CDR3 is TGCGCCAGCAGCTTGGGGGCAGGGGGTAATGAAAAACTGTTTTTT. The gene calls are TRBV5-1 and TRBJ1-4; 7 bases match TRBD1. V gave up 0 bases and J gave up 4 bases; unmatched junction bases: 3. This CDR3 is built from 15 residues. CDR1 SGHRS and CDR2 YFSETQ come from the germline V gene.

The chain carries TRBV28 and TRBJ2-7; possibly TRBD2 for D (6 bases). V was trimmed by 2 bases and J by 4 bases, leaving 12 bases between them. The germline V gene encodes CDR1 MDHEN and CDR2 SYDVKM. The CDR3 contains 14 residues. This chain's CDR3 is CASSLIGTLYEQYF. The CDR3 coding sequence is TGTGCCAGCAGTTTAATCGGGACTCTTTACGAGCAGTACTTC.

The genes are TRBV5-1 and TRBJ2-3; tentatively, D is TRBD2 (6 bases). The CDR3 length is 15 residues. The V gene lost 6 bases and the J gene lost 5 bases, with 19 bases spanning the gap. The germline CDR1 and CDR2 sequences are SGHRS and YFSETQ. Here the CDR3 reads CASTPGGGAGDTQYF. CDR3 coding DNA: TGCGCCAGCACCCCGGGTGGCGGGGCGGGAGATACGCAGTATTTT.

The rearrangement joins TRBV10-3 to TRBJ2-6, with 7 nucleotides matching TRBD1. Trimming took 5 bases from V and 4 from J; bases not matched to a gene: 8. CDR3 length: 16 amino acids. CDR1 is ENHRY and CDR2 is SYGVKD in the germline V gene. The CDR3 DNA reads TGTGCCATCAGTCTGAAGACAGGGAACGGGGCCAACGTCCTGACTTTC. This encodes CAISLKTGNGANVLTF.

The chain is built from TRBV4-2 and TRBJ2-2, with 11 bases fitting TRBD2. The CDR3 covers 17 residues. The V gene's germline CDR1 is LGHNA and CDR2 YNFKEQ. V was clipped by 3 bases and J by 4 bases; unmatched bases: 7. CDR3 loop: CASSQSSSGGPTGELFF. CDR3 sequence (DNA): TGTGCCAGCAGCCAGTCCTCTAGCGGGGGGCCCACCGGGGAGCTGTTTTTT.

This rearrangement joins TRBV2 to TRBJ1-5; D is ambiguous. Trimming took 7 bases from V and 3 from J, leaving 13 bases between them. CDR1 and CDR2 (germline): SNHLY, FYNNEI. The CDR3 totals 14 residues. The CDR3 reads CASNPSGHNQPQHF. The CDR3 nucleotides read TGTGCCAGCAACCCCAGTGGGCACAATCAGCCCCAGCATTTT.

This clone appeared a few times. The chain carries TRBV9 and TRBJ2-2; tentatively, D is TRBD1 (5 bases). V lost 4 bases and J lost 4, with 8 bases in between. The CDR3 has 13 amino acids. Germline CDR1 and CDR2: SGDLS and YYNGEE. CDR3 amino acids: CASSIRVTGELFF. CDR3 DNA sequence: TGTGCCAGCAGCATCAGGGTCACCGGGGAGCTGTTTTTT.

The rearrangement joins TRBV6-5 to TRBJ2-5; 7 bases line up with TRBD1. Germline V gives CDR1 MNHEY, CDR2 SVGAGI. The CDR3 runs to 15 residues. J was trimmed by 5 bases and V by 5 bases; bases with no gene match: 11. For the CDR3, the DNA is TGTGCCAGCAGTCCTTGGACCAAACAGGGGGAGACCCAGTACTTC. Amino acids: CASSPWTKQGETQYF.

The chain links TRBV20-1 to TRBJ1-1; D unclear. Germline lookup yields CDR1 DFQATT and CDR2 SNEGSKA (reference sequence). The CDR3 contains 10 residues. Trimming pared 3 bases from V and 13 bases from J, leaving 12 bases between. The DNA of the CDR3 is TGCAGTGCTAGTCTTGGGCAGGTTTTCTTT. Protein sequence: CSASLGQVFF.

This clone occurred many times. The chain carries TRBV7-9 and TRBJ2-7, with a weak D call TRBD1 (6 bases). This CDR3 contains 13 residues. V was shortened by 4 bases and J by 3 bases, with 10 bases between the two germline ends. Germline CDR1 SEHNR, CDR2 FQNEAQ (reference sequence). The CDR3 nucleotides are TGTGCCAGCAGCTCCAAGGGGGTCTACGAGCAGTACTTC. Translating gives CASSSKGVYEQYF.

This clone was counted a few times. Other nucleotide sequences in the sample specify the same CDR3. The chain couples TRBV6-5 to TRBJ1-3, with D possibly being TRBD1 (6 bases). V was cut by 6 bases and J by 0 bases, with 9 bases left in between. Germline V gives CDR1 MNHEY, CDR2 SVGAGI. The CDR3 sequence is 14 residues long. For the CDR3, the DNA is TGTGCCAGCAGACTGACAGGCTCTGGAAACACCATATATTTT. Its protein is CASRLTGSGNTIYF.

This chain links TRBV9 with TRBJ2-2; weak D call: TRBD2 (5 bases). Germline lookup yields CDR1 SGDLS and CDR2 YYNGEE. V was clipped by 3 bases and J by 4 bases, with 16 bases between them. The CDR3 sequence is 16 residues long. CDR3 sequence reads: CASSATGGFSTGELFF. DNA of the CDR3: TGTGCCAGCAGCGCGACCGGCGGGTTCAGCACCGGGGAGCTGTTTTTT.

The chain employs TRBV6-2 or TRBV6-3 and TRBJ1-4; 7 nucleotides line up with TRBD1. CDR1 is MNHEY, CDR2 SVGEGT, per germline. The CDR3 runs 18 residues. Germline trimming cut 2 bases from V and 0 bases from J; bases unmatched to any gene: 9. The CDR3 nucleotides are TGTGCCAGCAGTTACACAACTACAGGGGCCGCAACTAATGAAAAACTGTTTTTT. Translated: CASSYTTTGAATNEKLFF.

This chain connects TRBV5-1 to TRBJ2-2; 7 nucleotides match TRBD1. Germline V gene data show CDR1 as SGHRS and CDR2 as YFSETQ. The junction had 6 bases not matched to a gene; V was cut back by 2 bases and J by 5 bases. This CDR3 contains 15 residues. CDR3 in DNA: TGCGCCAGCAGCTTAGGGACAGTCGCGACCGGGGAGCTGTTTTTT. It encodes CASSLGTVATGELFF.

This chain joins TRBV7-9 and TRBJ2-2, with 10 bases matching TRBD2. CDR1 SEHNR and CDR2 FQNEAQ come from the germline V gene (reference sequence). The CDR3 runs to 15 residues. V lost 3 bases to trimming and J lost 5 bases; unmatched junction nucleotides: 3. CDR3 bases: TGTGCCAGCAGCTTCCCGGGACTAGCGACCGGGGAGCTGTTTTTT. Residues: CASSFPGLATGELFF.

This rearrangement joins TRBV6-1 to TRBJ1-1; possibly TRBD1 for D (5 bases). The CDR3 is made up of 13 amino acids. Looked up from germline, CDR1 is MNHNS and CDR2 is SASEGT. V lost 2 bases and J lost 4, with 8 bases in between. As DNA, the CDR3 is TGTGCCAGCAGTGAACAGGGTTTCACTGAAGCTTTCTTT. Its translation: CASSEQGFTEAFF.

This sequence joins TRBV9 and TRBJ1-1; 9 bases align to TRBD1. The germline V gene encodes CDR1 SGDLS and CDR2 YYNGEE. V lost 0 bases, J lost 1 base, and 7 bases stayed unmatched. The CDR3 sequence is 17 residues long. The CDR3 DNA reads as TGTGCCAGCAGCGTAGGTGGGACAGGGATTCAGAACACTGAAGCTTTCTTT. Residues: CASSVGGTGIQNTEAFF.

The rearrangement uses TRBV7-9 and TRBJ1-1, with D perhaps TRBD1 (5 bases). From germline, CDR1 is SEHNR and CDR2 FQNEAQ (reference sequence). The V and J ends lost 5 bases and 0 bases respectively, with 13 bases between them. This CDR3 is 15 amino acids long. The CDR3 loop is CASSDLGQMNTEAFF. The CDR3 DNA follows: TGTGCCAGCAGCGACCTGGGGCAGATGAACACTGAAGCTTTCTTT.

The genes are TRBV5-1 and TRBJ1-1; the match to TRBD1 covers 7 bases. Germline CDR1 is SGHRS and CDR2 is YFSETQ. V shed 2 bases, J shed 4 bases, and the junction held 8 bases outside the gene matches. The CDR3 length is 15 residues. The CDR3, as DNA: TGCGCCAGCAGCTTTCCGGGACAGAGGGGCACTGAAGCTTTCTTT. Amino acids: CASSFPGQRGTEAFF.

DNA of the CDR3: TGTGCCAGCAGCCCGGGGGAGGGGAAAGGCGGGGAGCTGTTTTTT. This encodes CASSPGEGKGGELFF. The chain carries TRBV11-3 and TRBJ2-2; 7 bases line up with TRBD2. The CDR3 loop spans 15 amino acids. V gave up 5 bases and J gave up 7 bases; unmatched junction bases: 10. CDR1 and CDR2 from the germline V gene are SGHNT and YENEEA.

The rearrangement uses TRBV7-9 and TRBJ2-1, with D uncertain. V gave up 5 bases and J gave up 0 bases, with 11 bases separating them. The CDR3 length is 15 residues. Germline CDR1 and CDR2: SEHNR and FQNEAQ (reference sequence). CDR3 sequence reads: CASSEEPSSYNEQFF. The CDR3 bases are TGTGCCAGCAGCGAAGAGCCGAGCTCCTACAATGAGCAGTTCTTC.